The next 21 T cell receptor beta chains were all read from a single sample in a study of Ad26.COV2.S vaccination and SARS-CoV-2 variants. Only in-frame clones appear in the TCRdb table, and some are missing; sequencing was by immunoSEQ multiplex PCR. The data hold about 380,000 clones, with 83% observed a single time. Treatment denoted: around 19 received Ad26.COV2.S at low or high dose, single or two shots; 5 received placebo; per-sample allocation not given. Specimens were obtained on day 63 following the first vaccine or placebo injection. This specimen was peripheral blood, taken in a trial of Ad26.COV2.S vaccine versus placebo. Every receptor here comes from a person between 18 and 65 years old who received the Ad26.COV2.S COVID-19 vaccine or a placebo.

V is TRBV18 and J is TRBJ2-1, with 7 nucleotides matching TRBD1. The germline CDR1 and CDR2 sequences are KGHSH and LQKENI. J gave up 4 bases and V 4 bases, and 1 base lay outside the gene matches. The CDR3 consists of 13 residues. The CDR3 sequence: CASSQDRYNEQFF. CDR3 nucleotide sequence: TGTGCCAGCTCACAGGACAGGTACAATGAGCAGTTCTTC.

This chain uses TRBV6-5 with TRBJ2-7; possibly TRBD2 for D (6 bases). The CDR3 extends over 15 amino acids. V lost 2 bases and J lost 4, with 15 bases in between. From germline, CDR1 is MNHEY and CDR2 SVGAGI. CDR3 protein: CASSYGGSREYEQYF. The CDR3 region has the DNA TGTGCCAGCAGTTACGGGGGGTCCCGGGAGTACGAGCAGTACTTC.

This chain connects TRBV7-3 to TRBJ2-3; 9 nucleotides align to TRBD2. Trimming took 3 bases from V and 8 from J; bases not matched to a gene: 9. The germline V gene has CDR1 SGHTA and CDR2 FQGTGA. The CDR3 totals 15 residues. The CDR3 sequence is CASSFRSSGDGTQYF. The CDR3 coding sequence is TGTGCCAGCAGCTTCCGATCTAGCGGGGATGGTACGCAGTATTTT.

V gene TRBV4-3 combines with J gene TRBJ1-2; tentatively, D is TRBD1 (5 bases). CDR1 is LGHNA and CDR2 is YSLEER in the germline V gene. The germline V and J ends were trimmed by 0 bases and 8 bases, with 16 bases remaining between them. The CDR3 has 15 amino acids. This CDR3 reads CASSQDHSTRGGYTF. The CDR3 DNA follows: TGCGCCAGCAGCCAAGACCACTCGACAAGGGGAGGCTACACCTTC.

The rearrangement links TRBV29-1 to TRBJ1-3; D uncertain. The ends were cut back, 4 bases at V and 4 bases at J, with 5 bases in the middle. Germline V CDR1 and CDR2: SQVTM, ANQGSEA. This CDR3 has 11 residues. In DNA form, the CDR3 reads TGCAGCGTTGTTTTCGGAAACACCATATATTTT. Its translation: CSVVFGNTIYF.

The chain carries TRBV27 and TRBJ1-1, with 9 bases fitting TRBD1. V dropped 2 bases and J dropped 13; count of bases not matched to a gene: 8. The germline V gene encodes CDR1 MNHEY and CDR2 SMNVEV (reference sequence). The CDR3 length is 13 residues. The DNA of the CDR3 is TGTGCCAGCAGTTTAACACAGGGGGCTCCCGTTTTCTTT. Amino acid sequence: CASSLTQGAPVFF.

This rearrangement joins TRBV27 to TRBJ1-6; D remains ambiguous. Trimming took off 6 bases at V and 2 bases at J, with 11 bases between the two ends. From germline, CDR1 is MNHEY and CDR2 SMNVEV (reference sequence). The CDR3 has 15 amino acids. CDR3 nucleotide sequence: TGTGCCAGCAGCTTGGCCGGCCCCTATAATTCACCCCTCCACTTT. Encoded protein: CASSLAGPYNSPLHF.

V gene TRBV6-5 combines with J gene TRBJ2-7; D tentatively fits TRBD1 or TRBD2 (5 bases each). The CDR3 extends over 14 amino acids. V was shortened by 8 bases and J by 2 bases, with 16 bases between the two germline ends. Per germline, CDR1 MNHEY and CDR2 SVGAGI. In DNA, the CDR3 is TGTGCCAGCCTGGGGACGAAAGCACCCTACGAGCAGTACTTC. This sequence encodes CASLGTKAPYEQYF.

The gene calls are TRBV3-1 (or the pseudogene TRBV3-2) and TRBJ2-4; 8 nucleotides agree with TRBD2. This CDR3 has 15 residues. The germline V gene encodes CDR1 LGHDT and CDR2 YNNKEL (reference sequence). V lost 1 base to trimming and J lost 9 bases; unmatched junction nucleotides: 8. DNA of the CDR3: TGTGCCAGCAGCCAAGGAATTAGCGGGGTCAGCATTCAGTACTTC. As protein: CASSQGISGVSIQYF.

The DNA of the CDR3 is TGTGCCAGCAGCCCGTATGACGCTGAAGCTTTCTTT. Its protein product is CASSPYDAEAFF. The V and J genes are TRBV7-9 and TRBJ1-1; D gene uncertain. Germline V gene lookup returns CDR1 SEHNR and CDR2 FQNEAQ (reference sequence). V lost 5 bases to trimming and J lost 6 bases, with 10 bases between them. The CDR3 runs to 12 residues.

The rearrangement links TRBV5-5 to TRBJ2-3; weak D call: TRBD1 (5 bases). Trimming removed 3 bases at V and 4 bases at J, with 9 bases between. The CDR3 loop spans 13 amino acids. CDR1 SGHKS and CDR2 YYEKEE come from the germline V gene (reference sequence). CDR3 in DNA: TGTGCCAGCAGCTCAGACAGTTCAGATACGCAGTATTTT. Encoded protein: CASSSDSSDTQYF.

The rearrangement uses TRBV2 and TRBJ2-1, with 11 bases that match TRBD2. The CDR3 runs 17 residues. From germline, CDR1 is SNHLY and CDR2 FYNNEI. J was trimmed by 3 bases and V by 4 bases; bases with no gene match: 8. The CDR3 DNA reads TGTGCCAGCAGTGTTGCGGGACTAGCGGATCGCTACAATGAGCAGTTCTTC. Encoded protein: CASSVAGLADRYNEQFF.

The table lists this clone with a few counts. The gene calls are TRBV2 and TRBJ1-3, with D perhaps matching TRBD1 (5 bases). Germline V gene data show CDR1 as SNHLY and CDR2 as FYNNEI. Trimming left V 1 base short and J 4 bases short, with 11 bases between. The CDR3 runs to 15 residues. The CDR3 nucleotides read TGTGCCAGCAGTGAAGGATGGGGCAACGGAAACACCATATATTTT. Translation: CASSEGWGNGNTIYF.

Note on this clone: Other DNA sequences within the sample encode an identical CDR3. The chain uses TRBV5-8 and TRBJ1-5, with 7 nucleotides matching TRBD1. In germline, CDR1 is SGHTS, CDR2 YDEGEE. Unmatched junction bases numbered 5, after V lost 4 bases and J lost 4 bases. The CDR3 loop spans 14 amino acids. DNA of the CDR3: TGTGCCAGCAGCCCGAGGACAGGTAATCAGCCCCAGCATTTT. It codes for CASSPRTGNQPQHF.

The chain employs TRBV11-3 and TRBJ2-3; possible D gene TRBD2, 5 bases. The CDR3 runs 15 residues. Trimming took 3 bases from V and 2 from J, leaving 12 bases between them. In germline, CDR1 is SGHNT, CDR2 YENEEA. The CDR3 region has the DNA TGTGCCAGCAGCTTGAGTGGGAGTTTCACAGATACGCAGTATTTT. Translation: CASSLSGSFTDTQYF.

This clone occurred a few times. CDR3: CASSRGIGDTQYF. CDR3 in DNA: TGTGCCAGCAGCCGGGGTATTGGAGATACGCAGTATTTT. The rearrangement joins TRBV4-2 to TRBJ2-3; unclear D gene. V lost 4 bases to trimming and J lost 5 bases, with 10 bases between them. The CDR3 extends over 13 amino acids. Germline CDR1 is LGHNA and CDR2 is YNFKEQ.

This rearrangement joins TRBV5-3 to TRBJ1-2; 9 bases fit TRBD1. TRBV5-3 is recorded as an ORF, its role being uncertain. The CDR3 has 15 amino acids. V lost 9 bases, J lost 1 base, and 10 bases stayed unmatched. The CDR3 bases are TGTGCCACTTCGGACAGGGGCGTGAATAACTATGGCTACACCTTC. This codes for CATSDRGVNNYGYTF.

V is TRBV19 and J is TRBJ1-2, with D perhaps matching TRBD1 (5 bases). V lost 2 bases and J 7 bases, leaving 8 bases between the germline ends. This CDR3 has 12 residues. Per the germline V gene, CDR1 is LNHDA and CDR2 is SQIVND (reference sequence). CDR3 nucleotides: TGTGCCAGTAGTATACAGGGACGTGGCTACACCTTC. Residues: CASSIQGRGYTF.

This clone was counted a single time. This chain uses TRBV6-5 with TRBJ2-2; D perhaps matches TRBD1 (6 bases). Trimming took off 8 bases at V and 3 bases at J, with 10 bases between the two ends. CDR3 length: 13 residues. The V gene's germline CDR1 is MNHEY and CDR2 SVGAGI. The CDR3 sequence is CASLGQYTGELFF. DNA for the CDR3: TGTGCCAGCCTTGGACAGTACACCGGGGAGCTGTTTTTT.

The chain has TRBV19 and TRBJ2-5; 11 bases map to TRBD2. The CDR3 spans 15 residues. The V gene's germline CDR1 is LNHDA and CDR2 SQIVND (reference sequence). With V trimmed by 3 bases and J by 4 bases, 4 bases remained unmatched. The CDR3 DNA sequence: TGTGCCAGTAGTATCACTAGCGGGAGTCGAGAGACCCAGTACTTC. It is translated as CASSITSGSRETQYF.

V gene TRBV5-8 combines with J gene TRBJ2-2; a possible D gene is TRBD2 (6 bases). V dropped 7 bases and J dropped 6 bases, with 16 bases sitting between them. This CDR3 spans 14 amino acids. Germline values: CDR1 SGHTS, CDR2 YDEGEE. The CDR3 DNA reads TGTGCCAGCGCAAGAGTCAGACTAGCCGGGGAGCTGTTTTTT. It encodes CASARVRLAGELFF.